This T cell receptor beta chain was profiled in a study of T cell responses to AZD1222 COVID-19 vaccine (TCRdb year 2021). Context from the whole study: AZD1222 recipients given second doses at about 4 weeks or at about 12 weeks were pooled, since spike-specific TCR depth and breadth were not found to differ between the two schedules. Trial participants were enrolled into age subgroups of 18-55, 56-69 and 70-plus years, which contained around 150, 29 and 61 TCR-sequenced participants, respectively. A total of 233 trial participants underwent TCR sequencing, of whom under 220 had received two doses of AZD1222 and approximately 26 had received two doses of the MenACWY control vaccine.

The time point label of this sample denotes: baseline before first vaccination. Samples from vaccinated people were obtained from the UK trials COV001 and COV002, which included a single-blind randomized controlled phase 2/3 trial of AZD1222 (ChAdOx1 nCoV-19) in healthy adults. For TCRbeta chain sequencing, PBMC samples from trial participants were taken at day 0 and at day 28 after the second dose. The CDR3 regions of human TCRbeta chains were subjected to immunosequencing. Processing in the source paper ran as follows. Repertoire TCRs were checked for matches against a reference library of SARS-CoV-2-specific TCRs that had been generated using the MIRA antigen-specificity platform. Breadth meant the fraction of unique TCRs that were SARS-CoV-2-associated, whereas depth meant the fraction of total T cells that were SARS-CoV-2-associated. Using the MIRA data, every spike-specific TCR was mapped to the spike region that the TCR reacted to and assigned to either a CD4 or a CD8 class. Log10-transformed breadth and depth values were compared by one-way ANOVA with Sidak's multiple comparisons tests. Not all clones reach the TCRdb copy of this immuneACCESS table, which keeps in-frame sequences only. Checked studies attribute under half of the gap to unresolved V genes and leave the rest unexplained. That table is the source of V, J and clone size, and D and trimming were worked out from the DNA. The sample data list about 160,000 clones, and less than 95% of these were observed just once. Around 1.3% of the sample lies in the top ten.

About this clone: Its specific antigen is unknown. Base qualities are not recorded, but no much larger clone differs from it by a single base.

There are 15 amino acids in the CDR3, from cysteine to phenylalanine inclusive. Only CDR3 DNA remains: 45 bases, in frame from the first base. Germline trimming amounts to 5 bases on V and 5 bases on J, with 5 as the count of junction bases outside the gene matches. CDR1 and CDR2, per the germline V gene, are WSHSY and SAAADI. What the authors observed across the whole study: Most participants were white British and females outnumbered males, and the authors suggested that clonal diversity may have been underestimated. The whole spike protein was spanned by vaccine-associated CD4 TCRs, and dominant responses were seen in regions 160-218 and 743-854. Because no day 14 peak-response samples were available, repertoires were characterized only after the peak T cell response. Only a handful of AZD1222 recipients were SARS-CoV-2 seropositive at baseline, limiting conclusions about previously exposed vaccinees. A significant rise in spike-specific TCR breadth and depth was observed after two AZD1222 doses relative to day 0 and relative to MenACWY recipients. In the small 56-69-year group, the increase in depth fell short of significance, most likely because of low power. Reportedly, close to half of the unique spike-specific TCRs recognized epitopes lying outside the regions that are mutated in the B.1.351 and B.1.1.7 variants.

Sequenced here: peripheral blood, sampled on day 0 of AZD1222 vaccination. The sequence links TRBV10-2 to TRBJ2-1; TRBD2 lines up with 11 middle nucleotides. This clonotype originated in an adult in good health. For the CDR3, the sequence is CASSITSGGDNEQFF. At the DNA level, the sequence is TGCGCCAGCAGTATAACTAGCGGGGGAGACAATGAGCAGTTCTTC.